These 11 T cell receptor beta chains share one sample of origin, sequenced in a study of T cells in Graves' hyperthyroidism and ophthalmopathy. Using RNA transcripts as the source, TCR beta CDR3 regions were amplified. The TCR CDR3 first-round RT-PCR relied on the HTBI primer set. TCRdb ran MiXCR on the multiplex PCR reads and lists one entry per CDR3 protein. The sample contains about half a million distinct CDR3 sequences, less than 20% of which appear only once. Sequences were obtained from blood. The receptors shown here come from a man between 35 and 55 years old with Graves' ophthalmopathy.

In its sample, this clonotype was seen a few times. The gene calls are TRBV7-3 and TRBJ2-5; D not certain. CDR1 SGHTA and CDR2 FQGTGA come from the germline V gene. The CDR3 has 13 residues. The V gene lost 4 bases and the J gene lost 5 bases, with 11 bases spanning the gap. In nucleotides, the CDR3 is TGTGCCAGCAGCTCCGGCTGGGGTGAGACCCAGTACTTC. Encoded protein: CASSSGWGETQYF.

This chain uses TRBV18 with TRBJ1-1, with 9 positions matching TRBD1. Trimming removed 3 bases from V and 2 bases from J; junction bases left unmatched: 10. Per the germline V gene, CDR1 is KGHSH and CDR2 is LQKENI. CDR3 size: 17 residues. CDR3 sequence reads: CASSPQGQGRLNTEAFF. CDR3 coding DNA: TGTGCCAGCTCACCCCAAGGACAGGGGCGACTAAACACTGAAGCTTTCTTT.

Only a few counts were recorded for this clonotype. The V call is TRBV10-1, the J call TRBJ2-3; D may be TRBD1 (6 bases). CDR1 is WNHNN and CDR2 is SYGVQD in the germline V gene (reference sequence). The CDR3 contains 15 residues. Trimming removed 10 bases at V and 0 bases at J, with 17 bases between. The DNA for the CDR3 is TGCGCCACCGCCGACGACAGGCGCAGCACAGATACGCAGTATTTT. Protein: CATADDRRSTDTQYF.

Points on this clonotype: With a much larger clone just one base away, this may be a read error. This CDR3 reads CSASQRLAGAKHNEQFF. The CDR3 DNA follows: TGCAGTGCTAGCCAGAGGCTAGCGGGAGCGAAGCACAATGAGCAGTTCTTC. The chain links TRBV20-1 to TRBJ2-1; 10 bases align to TRBD2. V shed 3 bases and J 5 bases; nucleotides not matched to a gene: 13. Looked up from germline, CDR1 is DFQATT and CDR2 is SNEGSKA (reference sequence). The CDR3 covers 17 residues.

This clonotype was counted ten times or more. V and J are TRBV12-3 or TRBV12-4 and TRBJ2-6; D might be TRBD1 (6 bases). V dropped 2 bases and J dropped 3 bases, with 8 bases sitting between them. The CDR3 covers 15 residues. The CDR3 here is CASSLQGSGANVLTF. The CDR3 nucleotides are TGTGCCAGCAGTTTACAGGGGAGTGGGGCCAACGTCCTGACTTTC.

This clonotype was observed a few times. The chain employs TRBV28 and TRBJ2-2; possible D gene TRBD2, 6 bases. The CDR3 consists of 16 residues. The ends were cut back, 6 bases at V and 4 bases at J, with 18 bases in the middle. The germline gives CDR1 MDHEN, CDR2 SYDVKM. The CDR3 loop is CASSLEGPAGTGELFF. Here the CDR3 DNA reads TGTGCCAGCAGCCTGGAGGGCCCGGCTGGCACCGGGGAGCTGTTTTTT.

In its sample, this clonotype was seen many times. The rearrangement joins TRBV20-1 to TRBJ2-3, with TRBD2 matching 10 bases. Germline V gene sequence: CDR1 DFQATT, CDR2 SNEGSKA (reference sequence). Trimming took 4 bases from V and 5 from J; bases not matched to a gene: 9. The CDR3 runs to 15 residues. CDR3 DNA sequence: TGCAGTGCTACTCATCAAAGCGGGGGGGTAGATACGCAGTATTTT. Its translation: CSATHQSGGVDTQYF.

This clonotype was seen more than once but under ten times. The V call is TRBV11-2, the J call TRBJ2-5; possibly TRBD1 for D (5 bases). Germline-derived CDR1 and CDR2 are SGHAT and FQNNGV. The V end lost 1 base, the J end lost 11 bases, and 14 bases lay between the germline ends. CDR3 size: 13 residues. The CDR3 DNA sequence: TGTGCCAGCAGCTTAGGGGGTAGGGGAAGTCAGTACTTC. It translates to CASSLGGRGSQYF.

The genes are TRBV7-2 and TRBJ2-2, with a possible D match to TRBD2 (7 bases). Per the germline V gene, CDR1 is SGHTA and CDR2 is FQGNSA. This CDR3 region has 15 residues. Trimming removed 5 bases from V and 7 bases from J, with 17 bases in between. Written as DNA, the CDR3 is TGTGCCAGCAGCCCTCGGGGGGCCCGGATCGGGGAGCTGTTTTTT. As protein: CASSPRGARIGELFF.

Remarks on this clonotype: A much larger clone is a single base away; this may be a read error. The genes are TRBV20-1 and TRBJ1-2, with 7 positions matching TRBD1. The CDR3 runs to 15 residues. The V gene's germline CDR1 is DFQATT and CDR2 SNEGSKA (reference sequence). This chain's CDR3 is CSATPLDRANCGYTF. The CDR3 DNA sequence: TGCAGTGCTACGCCTCTAGACAGGGCCAACTGTGGCTACACCTTC.

This rearrangement joins TRBV7-9 to TRBJ2-5; D is uncertain. The CDR3 has 15 amino acids. Germline CDR1 and CDR2: SEHNR and FQNEAQ (reference sequence). Trimming took off 2 bases at V and 2 bases at J, with 12 bases between the two ends. CDR3 coding DNA: TGTGCCAGCAGCTTACGTAGGCAGGCGCAAGAGACCCAGTACTTC. Protein product: CASSLRRQAQETQYF. Looking up the rest from reference TRBV7-9 and TRBJ2-5 gives the full variable domain: DTGVSQNPRHKITKRGQNVTFRCDPISEHNRLYWYRQTLGQGPEFLTYFQNEAQLEKSRLLSDRFSAERPKGSFSTLEIQRTEQGDSAMYLCASSLRRQAQETQYFGPGTRLLVL.